These T cell receptor beta chains were read from a single sample in a study of cytomegalovirus exposure and HLA in healthy donors. Some clones are missing from TCRdb's copy, which holds only in-frame ones; the method was immunoSEQ multiplex PCR. Found here are a few hundred thousand clones, 80% to 90% of them singletons; the top ten hold roughly 0.99%. Sequenced material: PBMCs. The receptors stem from a woman aged 18-29 years in good health and CMV-seronegative. CDR3s include the opening cysteine and the closing phenylalanine or tryptophan. A D gene is named only where the DNA matches it firmly. Clone size, where shown, is once, few, many, or a class for clones that have expanded.

NA TRBJ1-1 TRBV29-1 NA CSVGSRGDTEAFF TGCAGCGTTGGTAGCCGGGGAGACACTGAAGCTTTCTTT
NA TRBJ2-3 TRBV12-5 TRBD2 CASGFRAGVTDTQYF TGTGCTAGTGGGTTCCGGGCGGGGGTCACAGATACGCAGTATTTT
NA TRBJ1-2 TRBV27 NA CASFQPQGSGGYTF TGTGCCAGCTTCCAACCTCAGGGGTCTGGTGGCTACACCTTC
NA TRBJ2-1 TRBV27 TRBD2 CASSLPGLAGVNEQFF TGTGCCAGCAGTTTACCGGGACTAGCGGGAGTGAATGAGCAGTTCTTC
NA TRBJ2-7 TRBV6-1 TRBD1 CASAADRGPYEQYF TGTGCCAGCGCGGCAGACAGGGGGCCCTACGAGCAGTACTTC
NA TRBJ2-7 TRBV6-6 NA CASSYDDGLTGDEQYF TGTGCCAGCAGTTATGACGACGGCTTGACCGGGGACGAGCAGTACTTC
NA TRBJ2-7 TRBV28 NA CASSLSGIYYEQYF TGTGCCAGCAGTTTGTCCGGGATTTACTACGAGCAGTACTTC
NA TRBJ2-7 TRBV6-5 TRBD1 CASKQTGGREQYF TGTGCCAGCAAACAGACAGGGGGGAGGGAGCAGTACTTC
NA TRBJ2-7 TRBV5-4 TRBD2 CASSLGAVSGGDYEQYF TGTGCCAGCAGCTTGGGGGCCGTGAGCGGGGGGGACTACGAGCAGTACTTC
NA TRBJ2-4 TRBV5-1 TRBD2 CASSLAREGIQYF TGCGCCAGCAGCTTGGCTAGGGAGGGCATTCAGTACTTC
NA TRBJ1-1 TRBV20-1 NA CSAATSTEAFF TGCAGTGCCGCAACGAGCACTGAAGCTTTCTTT
NA TRBJ1-2 TRBV2 NA CASSGQGYGYTF TGTGCCAGCAGTGGTCAGGGCTATGGCTACACCTTC
NA TRBJ2-7 TRBV7-9 NA CASDIQTGYEQYF TGTGCCAGCGATATCCAGACTGGCTACGAGCAGTACTTC
NA TRBJ1-4 TRBV4-3 NA CASSQAPVGNNEKLFF TGCGCCAGCAGCCAAGCTCCGGTTGGTAATAATGAAAAACTGTTTTTT
NA TRBJ2-7 TRBV9 TRBD1 CASSPRGREGYEQYF TGTGCCAGCAGCCCCAGGGGGCGAGAGGGGTACGAGCAGTACTTC
once TRBJ2-1 TRBV2 NA CASSTGEAPREQFF TGTGCCAGCAGTACAGGGGAGGCTCCCAGGGAGCAGTTCTTC
NA TRBJ1-1 TRBV18 NA CASSPRAALLNTEAFF TGTGCCAGCTCACCACGGGCCGCCCTACTGAACACTGAAGCTTTCTTT
NA TRBJ2-5 TRBV7-2 NA CASSLGQGLETQYF TGTGCCAGCAGCTTAGGGCAGGGACTCGAGACCCAGTACTTC
NA TRBJ2-3 TRBV18 TRBD1 CASCRDRELTDTQYF TGTGCCAGCTGCCGGGACAGGGAATTAACAGATACGCAGTATTTT
NA TRBJ2-2 TRBV27 NA CASSLSGGARELFF TGTGCCAGCAGTTTATCGGGGGGGGCGAGGGAGCTGTTTTTT
NA TRBJ2-5 TRBV6-5 TRBD2 CASSYSTSGGQETQYF TGTGCCAGCAGTTATTCGACTAGCGGGGGGCAAGAGACCCAGTACTTC
NA TRBJ1-1 TRBV5-4 TRBD1 CASSPKDRANTEAFF TGTGCCAGCAGCCCAAAGGACAGGGCCAACACTGAAGCTTTCTTT
few TRBJ1-2 TRBV7-9 NA CASSLEFGYGYTF TGTGCCAGCAGCTTAGAGTTCGGCTATGGCTACACCTTC
NA TRBJ1-1 TRBV4-3 NA CASSHLPLGVTEAFF TGCGCCAGCAGCCACCTCCCGCTGGGAGTCACTGAAGCTTTCTTT